This T cell receptor beta chain was found in a study of PD-1 blockade in classical Hodgkin lymphoma. Study observations and caveats: Later analyses included only patients treated at least 1 year post-ASCT. Diversity similar to that of newly diagnosed patients was seen at baseline in complete responders.

V lost 6 bases and J 6 bases, leaving 18 bases between the germline ends. The CDR3 length is 15 residues. Germline V CDR1 and CDR2: LNHDA, SQIVND (reference sequence). On this clone: Its antigen is unknown.

Sequenced by immunoSEQ multiplex PCR; TCRdb stores in-frame clones only, minus some. The sample gives around 40,000 clones, about 80% of which show up once; 7.5% to 10% is in the top ten. Noted time point: cycle 4 day 1 (C4D1), after 6 weeks of nivolumab. Exposure to brentuximab vedotin varied, and each patient had relapsed following autologous stem cell transplantation. This TCR derives from a human donor with classical Hodgkin lymphoma. This sequence joins TRBV19 and TRBJ2-1, with D unclear. The sample was peripheral blood mononuclear cells (PBMCs), taken before the fourth cycle of nivolumab. The CDR3 sequence: CASRSPHSAGNEQFF. CDR3 DNA: TGTGCCAGTAGGTCACCTCATTCTGCTGGCAATGAGCAGTTCTTC.